These 9 T cell receptor beta chains came from one sample sequenced in a study of cytomegalovirus exposure and HLA in healthy donors. With 60 Vbeta and 13 Jbeta primers, the PCR was carried out. TCRdb's table, derived via immunoSEQ multiplex PCR, lists solely in-frame clones and lacks some. The data show around 110,000 clones, 60% to 80% seen once. The sequencing sample was made of PBMCs. Receptors originate from a man aged 18-30 years in good health and CMV-seronegative.

The genes are TRBV7-9 and TRBJ2-5; D is possibly TRBD2 (5 bases). The CDR3 sequence is 15 residues long. Trimming removed 6 bases at V and 4 bases at J, with 18 bases between. Germline-derived CDR1 and CDR2 are SEHNR and FQNEAQ (reference sequence). The CDR3 loop reads CASSPEPRGSETQYF. CDR3 bases: TGTGCCAGCAGTCCGGAGCCGCGCGGGTCAGAGACCCAGTACTTC.

This chain links TRBV9 with TRBJ2-1, with TRBD2 matching 14 bases. Germline lookup yields CDR1 SGDLS and CDR2 YYNGEE. This CDR3 contains 20 residues. The V segment lost 3 bases and the J segment 0 bases; nucleotides outside the gene matches: 11. In DNA form, the CDR3 reads TGTGCCAGCAGCGACCAACCGGGACTAGCGGGGGTAAGCTCCTACAATGAGCAGTTCTTC. This sequence encodes CASSDQPGLAGVSSYNEQFF.

V gene TRBV5-1 combines with J gene TRBJ2-5; possible D gene TRBD1, 5 bases. CDR3 length equals 16 residues. V was shortened by 4 bases and J by 4 bases, with 20 bases between the two germline ends. Germline V gene sequence: CDR1 SGHRS, CDR2 YFSETQ. CDR3 DNA: TGCGCCAGCAGCCCACCTGGTGTCAGGGCCGGAGAGACCCAGTACTTC. As protein: CASSPPGVRAGETQYF.

The V and J genes are TRBV5-4 and TRBJ2-6; 8 bases align to TRBD2. The germline CDR1 and CDR2 sequences are SGHNT and YYREEE (reference sequence). J was trimmed by 4 bases and V by 5 bases; bases with no gene match: 8. The CDR3 has 16 amino acids. CDR3 protein: CASSPGGERGANVLTF. In nucleotides, the CDR3 is TGTGCCAGCAGTCCGGGGGGGGAAAGGGGGGCCAACGTCCTGACTTTC.

This sequence joins TRBV7-8 and TRBJ2-1; TRBD2 aligns across 13 bases. This CDR3 region has 17 residues. The V and J ends lost 3 bases and 5 bases, in that order; junction bases with no gene match: 7. Germline V gene lookup returns CDR1 SGHVS and CDR2 FQNEAQ. CDR3 residues: CASSFRTSGGPDNEQFF. For the CDR3, the DNA is TGTGCCAGCAGCTTTAGGACTAGCGGGGGACCCGACAATGAGCAGTTCTTC.

The rearrangement uses TRBV18 and TRBJ1-1; D is undetermined. This CDR3 has 13 amino acids. The germline gives CDR1 KGHSH, CDR2 LQKENI. Trimming cost V 5 bases and J 10 bases, with 17 bases left between them. As DNA, the CDR3 is TGTGCCAGCTCAGACGACTTACCACCCGCAGCTTTCTTT. Residues: CASSDDLPPAAFF.

This clone was picked up many times. The rearrangement uses TRBV6-1 and TRBJ1-1, with a weak D call TRBD1 (6 bases). Germline loops: CDR1 MNHNS, CDR2 SASEGT. The CDR3 has 15 amino acids. The germline V and J ends were trimmed by 5 bases and 5 bases, with 18 bases remaining between them. CDR3 DNA sequence: TGTGCCAGCAGTTTGGGGGCGGGGGAGGGTACTGAAGCTTTCTTT. This gives the protein CASSLGAGEGTEAFF.

The chain links TRBV15 to TRBJ2-5, with TRBD1 matching 9 bases. The J segment lost 5 bases and the V segment lost 0 bases, leaving 7 bases of the junction unmatched. Looked up from germline, CDR1 is LNHNV and CDR2 is YYDKDF (reference sequence). This CDR3 region has 16 residues. The CDR3 loop reads CATSRERGQGLETQYF. In nucleotides, the CDR3 is TGTGCCACCAGCAGAGAGCGGGGACAGGGCTTGGAGACCCAGTACTTC.

The chain employs TRBV15 and TRBJ2-2, with 7 bases fitting TRBD1. The CDR3 is made up of 15 amino acids. J lost 6 bases, V lost 6 bases, and 10 bases had no gene match. CDR1 is LNHNV, CDR2 YYDKDF, per germline (reference sequence). The CDR3 is CATSKRRQGAGELFF. The CDR3 nucleotides are TGTGCCACCAGTAAACGGCGTCAGGGGGCCGGGGAGCTGTTTTTT.